This T cell receptor (beta chain) comes out of a study of OX40 agonist ivuxolimab in advanced cancers. Study as a whole: The dose-escalation cohort was just under 85% male, with a mean age of 60 years, ranging about 23 to 79. Of the participants, around 43% had some prior anti-PD-1, anti-PD-L1 or anti-CTLA-4 therapy, which was allowed.

This CDR3 is built from 15 residues. Germline V CDR1 and CDR2: MNHEY, SVGAGI. Losses at the gene ends were 7 bases for V and 2 bases for J; bases not matched to a gene: 9. The repertoire was sequenced with immunoSEQ multiplex PCR; TCRdb's copy has only in-frame clones and lacks some. The repertoire holds tens of thousands of clones, 91% seen once, with around 1.8% in the top ten. Comments on this clone: The antigen is unknown.

Broader study findings: The specificity for antigen of the expanded peripheral T cells was not determined. Nonresponders included some who also had low normalized T-cell clonal expansion.

V and J are TRBV6-5 and TRBJ2-3; 7 bases agree with TRBD1. The TCR originated in an adult with an advanced solid tumor such as melanoma, head and neck, liver or kidney cancer. The sequencing here drew on CD4+ or CD8+ T cells sorted from blood, taken in a trial of the OX40 agonist ivuxolimab. CDR3: CASTITGAITDTQYF. CDR3 coding DNA: TGTGCCAGCACCATCACAGGGGCGATCACAGATACGCAGTATTTT.